These T cell receptor beta chains were read from a single sample in a study of T cells in tuberculosis. The repertoire was sequenced with immunoSEQ multiplex PCR; TCRdb's copy has only in-frame clones and lacks some. The data show 35,000 to 45,000 clones, around 94% seen once. Sequencing used PBMCs. These receptors came from a donor aged 10 to 29 with latent tuberculosis or without tuberculosis infection. Some clones in this sample may be carry-over from other donors' samples. Each CDR3 is given with its conserved first and last residue. The D gene is left open where the match is weak. The size field is filled for only some rows; it gives once, few, many or a size class.

cdr3_length j_call v_call d_call clone_size cdr3_aa cdr3_nt
12 TRBJ1-2 TRBV6-6 TRBD1 . CASTRTGDGYTF TGTGCCAGCACCCGGACAGGGGATGGCTACACCTTC
15 TRBJ1-1 TRBV5-8 TRBD1 . CASSLRPGGNTEAFF TGTGCCAGCAGCTTGCGTCCAGGGGGGAACACTGAAGCTTTCTTT
14 TRBJ1-2 TRBV15 TRBD1 . CATSSDRDSYGYTF TGTGCCACCAGCAGCGACAGGGATAGCTATGGCTACACCTTC
18 TRBJ2-6 TRBV4-3 TRBD1 . CASSPVGQGSSGANVLTF TGCGCCAGCAGCCCAGTGGGACAGGGAAGCTCTGGGGCCAACGTCCTGACTTTC
16 TRBJ2-2 TRBV7-2 TRBD1 . CASSLVGGDNTGELFF TGTGCCAGCAGCTTAGTAGGGGGCGATAACACCGGGGAGCTGTTTTTT
16 TRBJ2-1 TRBV5-8 . . CASSYSKTLYYNEQFF TGTGCCAGCAGCTACTCTAAAACCCTCTACTACAATGAGCAGTTCTTC
17 TRBJ2-2 TRBV5-4 TRBD1 . CASSFSDGTANTGELFF TGTGCCAGCAGCTTCTCGGATGGGACAGCGAACACCGGGGAGCTGTTTTTT
12 TRBJ1-3 TRBV5-1 . . CASSLSGNTIYF TGCGCCAGCAGCTTGAGCGGAAACACCATATATTTT
16 TRBJ1-1 TRBV5-1 . once CASSIPGGAENTEAFF TGCGCCAGCAGCATCCCGGGGGGCGCGGAGAACACTGAAGCTTTCTTT
16 TRBJ2-2 TRBV6-1 TRBD2 . CASSAPTGLPTGELFF TGTGCCAGCAGTGCACCTACGGGACTACCCACCGGGGAGCTGTTTTTT
11 TRBJ2-1 TRBV28 . . CASSPHNEQFF TGTGCCAGCAGTCCTCACAATGAGCAGTTCTTC
14 TRBJ1-5 TRBV28 . . CASSFRTGTQPQHF TGTGCCAGCAGTTTTCGTACAGGCACTCAGCCCCAGCATTTT
17 TRBJ2-3 TRBV11-2 TRBD2 . CASSIRTSGISTDTQYF TGTGCCAGCAGCATTAGGACTAGCGGGATCAGCACAGATACGCAGTATTTT
16 TRBJ2-1 TRBV5-1 TRBD2 . CASSLASSGMGSEQFF TGCGCCAGCAGCTTGGCCTCTAGCGGGATGGGGTCCGAGCAGTTCTTC
17 TRBJ2-7 TRBV4-1 . . CASSQDPKGGGTYEQYF TGCGCCAGCAGCCAAGATCCTAAAGGTGGGGGGACCTACGAGCAGTACTTC
17 TRBJ2-2 TRBV7-2 . . CASSLFAGSGGTGELFF TGTGCCAGCAGTTTATTCGCAGGGTCCGGGGGCACCGGGGAGCTGTTTTTT
15 TRBJ2-1 TRBV7-2 . . CASSLGSGPYNEQFF TGTGCCAGCAGCTTAGGGAGCGGACCCTACAATGAGCAGTTCTTC
14 TRBJ1-1 TRBV7-2 . . CASSLGFRGTEAFF TGTGCCAGCAGTCTGGGATTTAGGGGCACTGAAGCTTTCTTT
14 TRBJ2-1 TRBV19 . . CASKPAGTYNEQFF TGTGCCAGCAAACCCGCCGGGACCTACAATGAGCAGTTCTTC
15 TRBJ1-3 TRBV7-9 . . CASSPQGDSGNTIYF TGTGCCAGCAGCCCACAAGGGGACTCTGGAAACACCATATATTTT
15 TRBJ2-7 TRBV25-1 . . CASSEWRVSSYEQYF TGTGCCAGCAGTGAATGGAGAGTAAGCTCCTACGAGCAGTACTTC
15 TRBJ1-1 TRBV6-5 TRBD1 . CASSYVSRDRVRAFF TGTGCCAGCAGTTACGTTTCCAGGGACAGGGTGCGAGCTTTCTTT
16 TRBJ2-1 TRBV18 TRBD2 . CASSPNPSGSRGEQFF TGTGCCAGCTCACCAAACCCTAGCGGGAGTAGAGGTGAGCAGTTCTTC
15 TRBJ2-3 TRBV19 . . CASSLRETSTDTQYF TGTGCCAGTAGTCTGAGGGAAACTAGCACAGATACGCAGTATTTT
15 TRBJ1-5 TRBV2 TRBD1 . CASRAVRGQGQPQHF TGTGCCAGCAGGGCTGTAAGGGGGCAGGGTCAGCCCCAGCATTTT
16 TRBJ2-1 TRBV6-5 . . CASSYSVGEAHNEQFF TGTGCCAGCAGTTACTCCGTAGGGGAGGCACACAATGAGCAGTTCTTC
19 TRBJ2-5 TRBV7-2 TRBD2 . CASSLANTGLAGGRETQYF TGTGCCAGCAGCTTAGCCAACACCGGACTAGCGGGAGGTAGAGAGACCCAGTACTTC
15 TRBJ2-7 TRBV19 TRBD2 . CASSIGAGVSYEQYF TGTGCCAGTAGTATAGGAGCGGGAGTATCCTACGAGCAGTACTTC
15 TRBJ2-7 TRBV5-1 . once CASSLGQGGDYEQYF TGCGCCAGCAGCTTGGGTCAGGGGGGAGATTACGAGCAGTACTTC
20 TRBJ2-7 TRBV15 . once CATSRGEILAGLPFGYEQYF TGTGCCACCAGCAGAGGAGAGATACTAGCCGGCTTACCCTTTGGCTACGAGCAGTACTTC
15 TRBJ2-1 TRBV18 . . CASSPLREGPNEQFF TGTGCCAGCTCACCTCTTCGGGAAGGGCCCAATGAGCAGTTCTTC
15 TRBJ1-3 TRBV6-1 . . CASSEGAGIGNTIYF TGTGCCAGCAGTGAAGGAGCAGGGATTGGAAACACCATATATTTT
11 TRBJ1-2 TRBV29-1 . . CSVEGTAGYTF TGCAGCGTTGAGGGCACGGCCGGCTACACCTTC
13 TRBJ1-2 TRBV25-1 . few CASSEPGQYGYTF TGTGCCAGCAGTGAACCGGGTCAGTATGGCTACACCTTC
22 TRBJ2-1 TRBV28 TRBD1 . CASSLGRDRGLAGPYSYNEQFF TGTGCCAGCAGTTTAGGTCGGGACAGGGGGCTTGCGGGACCATACTCCTACAATGAGCAGTTCTTC
13 TRBJ1-1 TRBV9 . . CASSVNRDTEAFF TGTGCCAGCAGCGTAAACAGGGACACTGAAGCTTTCTTT
17 TRBJ1-5 TRBV2 TRBD1 few CASTLGRGTPSNQPQHF TGTGCCAGCACTTTAGGCAGGGGGACGCCCAGCAATCAGCCCCAGCATTTT
14 TRBJ2-2 TRBV5-6 TRBD1 once CASSLGTGTGELFF TGTGCCAGCAGCCTAGGGACAGGGACCGGGGAGCTGTTTTTT
17 TRBJ2-2 TRBV27 TRBD2 . CASSLRLAGGWTGELFF TGTGCCAGCAGTTTAAGGCTAGCGGGAGGTTGGACCGGGGAGCTGTTTTTT
16 TRBJ1-1 TRBV7-9 TRBD1 few CASSFLTGTTNTEAFF TGTGCCAGCAGCTTCTTGACAGGGACGACCAACACTGAAGCTTTCTTT
14 TRBJ1-6 TRBV4-2 . . CASSLQDNNSPLHF TGTGCCAGCAGCCTACAGGACAATAATTCACCCCTCCACTTT
13 TRBJ2-7 TRBV7-9 . . CASTLGESYEQYF TGTGCCAGCACCCTAGGAGAATCCTACGAGCAGTACTTC
13 TRBJ2-7 TRBV5-1 . . CASSLGTRAEQYF TGCGCCAGCAGCTTAGGGACTCGGGCTGAGCAGTACTTC
23 TRBJ2-7 TRBV21-1 . . CASSKKWGPGQVSPGLSKPEQYF TGTGCCAGCAGCAAAAAATGGGGCCCGGGACAGGTCTCGCCGGGACTGTCAAAACCTGAGCAGTACTTC
16 TRBJ1-4 TRBV7-2 . . CASSLISHGGFRKLFF TGTGCCAGCAGCTTAATAAGTCATGGAGGGTTTAGAAAACTGTTTTTT
16 TRBJ2-3 TRBV4-1 TRBD2 . CASSQGQSGSIYTQYF TGCGCCAGCAGCCAGGGCCAAAGCGGGAGTATCTATACGCAGTATTTT
16 TRBJ2-3 TRBV4-1 . . CASSQEASSISDTQYF TGCGCCAGCAGCCAAGAGGCGTCTAGCATCTCAGATACGCAGTATTTT
14 TRBJ2-5 TRBV28 . . CASSGQLHQETQYF TGTGCCAGCAGTGGACAGCTTCACCAAGAGACCCAGTACTTC
15 TRBJ2-7 TRBV10-2 . once CASSESPGISYEQYF TGCGCCAGCAGTGAGTCACCAGGGATCTCCTACGAGCAGTACTTC
16 TRBJ2-5 TRBV14 . . CASSHAGAKIQETQYF TGTGCCAGCAGCCACGCAGGGGCCAAAATCCAAGAGACCCAGTACTTC
17 TRBJ2-1 TRBV15 TRBD2 . CATSRDYQTSGGNEQFF TGTGCCACCAGCAGAGATTATCAGACTAGCGGGGGAAATGAGCAGTTCTTC
15 TRBJ2-3 TRBV4-1 . . CASSLGTGGTDTQYF TGCGCCAGCAGCCTGGGCACGGGGGGCACAGATACGCAGTATTTT
15 TRBJ2-7 TRBV2 . . CASSEAGRGQYEQYF TGTGCCAGCAGTGAAGCAGGTAGGGGACAATACGAGCAGTACTTC
14 TRBJ2-5 TRBV7-9 TRBD2 . CASSPSGSRETQYF TGTGCCAGCAGCCCCAGCGGGAGTCGAGAGACCCAGTACTTC